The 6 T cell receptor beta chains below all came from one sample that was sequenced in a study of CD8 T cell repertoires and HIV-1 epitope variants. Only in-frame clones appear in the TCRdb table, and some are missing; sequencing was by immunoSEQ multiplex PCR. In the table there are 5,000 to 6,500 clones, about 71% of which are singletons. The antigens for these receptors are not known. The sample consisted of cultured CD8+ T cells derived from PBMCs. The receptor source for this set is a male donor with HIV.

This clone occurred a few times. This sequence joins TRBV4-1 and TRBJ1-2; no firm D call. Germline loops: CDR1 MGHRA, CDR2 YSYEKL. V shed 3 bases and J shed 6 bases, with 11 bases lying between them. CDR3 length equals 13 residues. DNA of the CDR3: TGCGCCAGCAGCCACAGAACTGGGGATGGCTACACCTTC. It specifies CASSHRTGDGYTF.

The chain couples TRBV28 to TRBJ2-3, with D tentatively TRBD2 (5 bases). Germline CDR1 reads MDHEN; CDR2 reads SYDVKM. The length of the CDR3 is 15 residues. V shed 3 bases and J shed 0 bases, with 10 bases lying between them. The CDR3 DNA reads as TGTGCCAGCAGTTTGAGCGGCGCTAGCACAGATACGCAGTATTTT. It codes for CASSLSGASTDTQYF.

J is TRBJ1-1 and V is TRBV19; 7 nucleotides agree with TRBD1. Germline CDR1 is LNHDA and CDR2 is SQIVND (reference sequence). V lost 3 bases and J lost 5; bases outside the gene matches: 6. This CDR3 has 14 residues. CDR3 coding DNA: TGTGCCAGTAGTATCGAAGGACAGGCGACTGAAGCTTTCTTT. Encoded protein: CASSIEGQATEAFF.

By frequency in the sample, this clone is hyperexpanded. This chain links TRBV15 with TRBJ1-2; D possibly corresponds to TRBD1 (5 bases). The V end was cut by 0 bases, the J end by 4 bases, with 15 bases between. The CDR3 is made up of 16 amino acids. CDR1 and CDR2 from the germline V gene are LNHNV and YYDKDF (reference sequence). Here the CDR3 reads CATSRDRGTQVYGYTF. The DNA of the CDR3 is TGTGCCACCAGCAGAGATCGGGGGACCCAGGTCTATGGCTACACCTTC.

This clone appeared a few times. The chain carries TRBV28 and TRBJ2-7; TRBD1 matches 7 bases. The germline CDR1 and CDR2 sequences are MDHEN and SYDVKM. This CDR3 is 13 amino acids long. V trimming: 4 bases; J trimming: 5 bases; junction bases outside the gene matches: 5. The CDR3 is CASSSDRADEQYF. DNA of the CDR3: TGTGCCAGCAGTTCAGACAGGGCAGACGAGCAGTACTTC.

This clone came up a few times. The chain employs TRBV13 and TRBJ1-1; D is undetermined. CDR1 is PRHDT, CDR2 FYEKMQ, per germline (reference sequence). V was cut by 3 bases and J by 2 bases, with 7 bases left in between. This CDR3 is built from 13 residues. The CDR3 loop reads CASSLALNTEAFF. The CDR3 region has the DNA TGTGCCAGCAGCTTGGCCCTTAACACTGAAGCTTTCTTT.